The 22 T cell receptor beta chains below come from one sample, sequenced in a study of T cells in Graves' hyperthyroidism and ophthalmopathy (dated by TCRdb to about 2019). Receptors were amplified or captured by multiplex PCR. The sequencer listed for this sample is Illumina HiSeq 2000. TCR beta CDR3 regions were amplified from RNA transcripts. The TCR CDR3 was subjected to a first round of RT-PCR using the HTBI primer set and the Qiagen OneStep RT-PCR kit. TCRdb reworked the public reads: Q25 trimming with fastp, MiXCR clone assembly, productive beta chains retained. Entries that share a CDR3 protein sequence are merged under the most common genes and DNA. The sample data list hundreds of thousands of distinct CDR3 sequences, and 40% to 55% of these were observed just once. Together, the top ten hold 6.5% to 9% of the sample. The sequenced sample consisted of peripheral blood or thyroid tissue (not recorded which). The receptor set was obtained from a woman younger than 30 with Graves' hyperthyroidism. Donor details come from another sample of the same person, matched by shared clones.

The V call is TRBV7-2, the J call TRBJ2-7, with D perhaps TRBD1 (5 bases). Germline loops: CDR1 SGHTA, CDR2 FQGNSA. V was trimmed by 6 bases and J by 1 base, leaving 10 bases between them. The CDR3 sequence is 13 residues long. The CDR3 protein is CASRSRESYEQYF. DNA of the CDR3: TGTGCCAGCAGAAGCAGGGAATCCTACGAGCAGTACTTC.

The genes are TRBV4-2 and TRBJ2-5; 7 bases align to TRBD1. The J segment lost 6 bases and the V segment lost 0 bases, leaving 10 bases of the junction unmatched. This CDR3 comprises 16 residues. Germline CDR1 LGHNA, CDR2 YNFKEQ. CDR3 bases: TGTGCCAGCAGCCAAGAAGGCCCAGGGGGTGGGCAGACCCAGTACTTC. Its translation: CASSQEGPGGGQTQYF.

This clonotype was recorded a few times. This sequence joins TRBV7-8 and TRBJ2-6; D gene unclear. The CDR3 contains 18 residues. The germline V gene has CDR1 SGHVS and CDR2 FQNEAQ. With 5 bases removed from V and 1 base from J, the gap between germline ends came to 18 bases. Written as DNA, the CDR3 is TGTGCCAGCAGCCTACGGGCAGCTCGCTTTTCTGGGGCCAACGTCCTGACTTTC. Protein product: CASSLRAARFSGANVLTF.

The rearrangement uses TRBV2 and TRBJ1-2; weak D call: TRBD1 (5 bases). CDR1 SNHLY and CDR2 FYNNEI come from the germline V gene. Trimming took 10 bases from V and 0 from J, leaving 21 bases between them. This CDR3 region has 16 residues. CDR3 coding DNA: TGTGCCACCAAGAGGCGGGAGGGGCGGCCTAACTATGGCTACACCTTC. Translation gives CATKRREGRPNYGYTF.

This clonotype has ten or more counts. The rearrangement joins TRBV10-1 to TRBJ2-7; the D gene is possibly TRBD1 (6 bases). V gave up 2 bases and J gave up 5 bases, with 16 bases separating them. The CDR3 contains 15 residues. Germline CDR1 reads WNHNN; CDR2 reads SYGVQD (reference sequence). DNA of the CDR3: TGCGCCAGCAGTGAGAGGGGGATCCAACGGAACGAGCAGTACTTC. It codes for CASSERGIQRNEQYF.

This clonotype was counted at least ten times. The chain employs TRBV29-1 and TRBJ2-5; D gene ambiguous. CDR1 and CDR2 from the germline V gene are SQVTM and ANQGSEA. V lost 3 bases, J lost 2 bases, and 7 bases lay in between. The CDR3 loop spans 12 amino acids. In nucleotides, the CDR3 is TGCAGCGTTGATTTGGGGCAAGAGACCCAGTACTTC. Its translation: CSVDLGQETQYF.

This chain uses TRBV29-1 with TRBJ2-5; D is possibly TRBD2 (6 bases). The CDR3 length is 15 residues. V was clipped by 5 bases and J by 2 bases, with 18 bases between them. Germline values: CDR1 SQVTM, CDR2 ANQGSEA. The CDR3 is CSVLQGSGGQETQYF. CDR3 sequence (DNA): TGCAGCGTTCTTCAAGGATCCGGGGGACAAGAGACCCAGTACTTC.

The sample holds many counts of this clonotype. This chain connects TRBV29-1 to TRBJ1-1; D might be TRBD1 (5 bases). Trimming removed 7 bases from V and 1 base from J, with 7 bases in between. Germline-derived CDR1 and CDR2 are SQVTM and ANQGSEA. CDR3 size: 11 residues. The CDR3 coding sequence is TGCAGCGCCAGGGAGAACACTGAAGCTTTCTTT. Translating it yields CSARENTEAFF.

This clonotype was counted a few times. This sequence joins TRBV20-1 and TRBJ2-7, with D tentatively TRBD2 (6 bases). V was cut by 2 bases and J by 0 bases, with 11 bases left in between. The CDR3 is 14 residues long. Germline lookup yields CDR1 DFQATT and CDR2 SNEGSKA (reference sequence). The CDR3 DNA reads as TGCAGTGCTAGAACCCTGACTAGCTCCTACGAGCAGTACTTC. Its protein product is CSARTLTSSYEQYF.

Details on this clonotype: The conserved final phenylalanine or tryptophan is absent from the CDR3, which likely points to a read error. The genes are TRBV7-2 and TRBJ1-1; TRBD1 might be the D (5 bases). CDR1 and CDR2 (germline): SGHTA, FQGNSA. Trimming left V 5 bases short and J 4 bases short, with 11 bases between. This CDR3 has 13 amino acids. CDR3 in amino acids: CASSRGLGTEAFL. DNA of the CDR3: TGTGCCAGCAGCCGGGGCCTTGGCACTGAAGCTTTCCTT.

In this sample, this clonotype turned up many times. The V call is TRBV10-3, the J call TRBJ2-7; D perhaps matches TRBD1 (6 bases). Between the trimmed V and J ends, which lost 8 bases and 0 bases, there was a span of 11 bases. Germline CDR1 and CDR2: ENHRY and SYGVKD. The CDR3 totals 13 residues. The DNA of the CDR3 is TGTGCCATCGGGCAGGGGCCCTCCTACGAGCAGTACTTC. Protein sequence: CAIGQGPSYEQYF.

The CDR3 DNA sequence: TGTGCCAGCAACAGCAGGGGGCAAAATGAAAAACTGTTTTTT. Its protein is CASNSRGQNEKLFF. This chain links TRBV9 with TRBJ1-4, with 8 bases lining up with TRBD1. Trimming removed 6 bases from V and 5 bases from J; junction bases left unmatched: 6. Germline-derived CDR1 and CDR2 are SGDLS and YYNGEE. The length of the CDR3 is 14 residues.

This clonotype has just a few counts. The chain has TRBV2 and TRBJ1-1, with TRBD1 identical over 7 bases. V lost 6 bases to trimming and J lost 4 bases; unmatched junction nucleotides: 8. CDR1 is SNHLY, CDR2 FYNNEI, per germline. This CDR3 is 14 amino acids long. The CDR3 DNA reads TGTGCCAGCAGATACAGGGGCGAGGGCACTGAAGCTTTCTTT. Translating gives CASRYRGEGTEAFF.

This clonotype was counted at least ten times. The chain combines TRBV10-3 with TRBJ1-5; no reliable D call. The germline CDR1 and CDR2 sequences are ENHRY and SYGVKD. The CDR3 spans 17 residues. V lost 0 bases to trimming and J lost 0 bases, with 12 bases between them. CDR3 residues: CAISESSSDISNQPQHF. The CDR3 bases are TGTGCCATCAGTGAGTCGAGTTCCGACATTAGCAATCAGCCCCAGCATTTT.

This clonotype is classed as medium-sized. This chain links TRBV10-1 with TRBJ2-5; 10 bases match TRBD1. Unmatched junction bases numbered 7, after V lost 3 bases and J lost 3 bases. The CDR3 consists of 16 residues. Germline CDR1 WNHNN, CDR2 SYGVQD (reference sequence). The CDR3 coding sequence is TGCGCCAGCAGTGATCGGGCCGGGACAGGGGAAGAGACCCAGTACTTC. Its protein product is CASSDRAGTGEETQYF.

Comment on this clonotype: A read error may produce the germline difference seen at one junction end. This chain links TRBV5-1 with TRBJ2-2; the D call may be TRBD1 or TRBD2 (5 bases each). In germline, CDR1 is SGHRS, CDR2 YFSETQ. The CDR3 spans 13 residues. The CDR3 protein is CASSQKGTGELLF. The CDR3 region has the DNA TGCGCCAGCAGCCAGAAGGGGACCGGGGAGCTGCTTTTT.

This clonotype was detected many times. The chain employs TRBV7-2 and TRBJ2-5, with 11 bases that match TRBD2. V was pared by 3 bases and J by 5 bases, with 5 bases of the junction left unmatched. This CDR3 spans 15 amino acids. Germline CDR1 is SGHTA and CDR2 is FQGNSA. CDR3 nucleotides: TGTGCCAGCAGCTTCACTAGCGGGAGAGTTGAGACCCAGTACTTC. This translates into CASSFTSGRVETQYF.

The CDR3 here is CAIRTGTVYGYTF. The CDR3 nucleotides are TGTGCCATCAGAACCGGGACGGTATATGGCTACACCTTC. J is TRBJ1-2 and V is TRBV10-3, with D perhaps matching TRBD1 (5 bases). Germline loops: CDR1 ENHRY, CDR2 SYGVKD. This CDR3 is 13 amino acids long. Trimming cost V 6 bases and J 5 bases, with 13 bases left between them.

V and J are TRBV10-2 and TRBJ1-2, with a possible D match to TRBD1 (5 bases). CDR1 WSHSY and CDR2 SAAADI come from the germline V gene. CDR3 length: 15 residues. The V and J ends lost 2 bases and 4 bases respectively, with 14 bases between them. CDR3 bases: TGCGCCAGCAGTGAGGGAACTCAGGGATTCTATGGCTACACCTTC. This sequence encodes CASSEGTQGFYGYTF.

The table lists this clonotype with many counts. This chain connects TRBV7-2 to TRBJ1-2; D possibly corresponds to TRBD1 (5 bases). CDR1 and CDR2 from the germline V gene are SGHTA and FQGNSA. This CDR3 contains 12 residues. The V gene lost 5 bases and the J gene lost 8 bases, with 12 bases spanning the gap. The DNA of the CDR3 is TGTGCCAGCAGCCGAGCGGGGGAAGGCTACACCTTC. This codes for CASSRAGEGYTF.

V is TRBV12-3 or TRBV12-4 and J is TRBJ1-1; D unclear. Between the trimmed V and J ends, which lost 6 bases and 6 bases, there was a span of 11 bases. CDR3 size: 12 residues. CDR3 sequence (DNA): TGTGCCAGCAGCCCTTACAGCTCTGAAGCTTTCTTT. It yields the protein CASSPYSSEAFF.

The V call is TRBV15, the J call TRBJ1-2; 9 bases match TRBD1. The CDR3 is made up of 15 amino acids. The V gene end was trimmed by 5 bases and the J gene end by 6 bases; junction bases not matched to a gene: 10. In germline, CDR1 is LNHNV, CDR2 YYDKDF (reference sequence). CDR3 sequence: CATSFRQGVTHGYTF. The DNA for the CDR3 is TGTGCCACCAGCTTCCGACAGGGGGTCACGCATGGCTACACCTTC.